This T cell receptor (beta chain) was identified in a study of glioma-infiltrating T cells after dendritic cell vaccination. Study-level information: Autologous tumor lysate was loaded overnight onto monocyte-derived dendritic cells grown less than 8 days with IL-4 and GM-CSF.

With 2 bases removed from V and 1 base from J, the gap between germline ends came to 8 bases. This CDR3 region has 15 residues. Germline V lookup: CDR1 MNHNS, CDR2 SASEGT. Assay used: immunoSEQ multiplex PCR; TCRdb lists only in-frame clones, some missing. The sample holds 90,000 to 100,000 clones; about 80% are singletons and the top ten take roughly 5.6%. The V and J genes are TRBV6-1 and TRBJ1-4, with D unclear. The TCR sequence derives from a human donor with glioblastoma. The sequences come from blood, collected before dendritic cell vaccination. The chain's CDR3 is CASSELGGTNEKLFF. In DNA form, the CDR3 reads TGTGCCAGCAGTGAACTAGGAGGAACTAATGAAAAACTGTTTTTT.